These T cell receptor beta chains were read from a single sample in a study of blood T cell repertoires in COVID-19. Clones were read by immunoSEQ multiplex PCR, and TCRdb kept only the in-frame ones, dropping some. The sample gives around 100,000 clones, 75% to 90% of which show up once; 12% is in the top ten. What was sequenced was peripheral blood. The receptor source for this set is a human donor in a cohort sampled during active COVID-19. CDR3s include the opening cysteine and the closing phenylalanine or tryptophan. A D gene is named only where the DNA matches it firmly. Not all rows give a size; the values are once, few, many and, for expanded clones, a class.

d_gene: .; j_gene: TRBJ2-3; abundance: .; v_gene: TRBV11-2; CDR3aa: CASSRLGGGGDTQYF; CDR3nt: TGTGCCAGCAGCCGACTGGGGGGAGGGGGAGATACGCAGTATTTT
d_gene: .; j_gene: TRBJ2-4; abundance: .; v_gene: TRBV19; CDR3aa: CASSIVLWVSGYF; CDR3nt: TGTGCCAGTAGTATAGTTCTTTGGGTCAGCGGGTACTTC
d_gene: TRBD1; j_gene: TRBJ2-7; abundance: .; v_gene: TRBV12-5; CDR3aa: CASGTGTGGSYEQYF; CDR3nt: TGTGCTAGTGGAACTGGGACAGGGGGCTCCTACGAGCAGTACTTC
d_gene: TRBD2; j_gene: TRBJ2-3; abundance: few; v_gene: TRBV5-1; CDR3aa: CASSLGTSGGLDTQYF; CDR3nt: TGCGCCAGCAGCTTGGGGACTAGCGGGGGCTTAGATACGCAGTATTTT
d_gene: TRBD1; j_gene: TRBJ2-3; abundance: .; v_gene: TRBV6-1; CDR3aa: CASREGTARPPDTQYF; CDR3nt: TGTGCCAGCAGGGAAGGGACAGCTAGACCCCCCGATACGCAGTATTTT
d_gene: .; j_gene: TRBJ2-6; abundance: .; v_gene: TRBV29-1; CDR3aa: CSVGGNSGANVLTF; CDR3nt: TGCAGCGTTGGAGGCAACTCTGGGGCCAACGTCCTGACTTTC
d_gene: TRBD2; j_gene: TRBJ2-3; abundance: .; v_gene: TRBV6-2/TRBV6-3; CDR3aa: CASSYTGLANTQYF; CDR3nt: TGTGCCAGCAGTTACACTGGACTAGCTAATACGCAGTATTTT
d_gene: .; j_gene: TRBJ1-1; abundance: .; v_gene: TRBV6-4; CDR3aa: CASKGVRTEAFF; CDR3nt: TGTGCCAGCAAAGGAGTTCGGACTGAAGCTTTCTTT
d_gene: .; j_gene: TRBJ2-7; abundance: .; v_gene: TRBV18; CDR3aa: CASSPTQGTEQYF; CDR3nt: TGTGCCAGCTCACCAACACAGGGTACCGAGCAGTACTTC
d_gene: TRBD2; j_gene: TRBJ2-1; abundance: .; v_gene: TRBV7-9; CDR3aa: CASSLGTSGGRDNEQFF; CDR3nt: TGTGCCAGCAGCTTAGGGACTAGCGGGGGAAGGGACAATGAGCAGTTCTTC
d_gene: TRBD2; j_gene: TRBJ2-1; abundance: .; v_gene: TRBV19; CDR3aa: CASSSGLDNEQFF; CDR3nt: TGTGCCAGTAGTTCGGGACTAGACAATGAGCAGTTCTTC
d_gene: .; j_gene: TRBJ2-7; abundance: .; v_gene: TRBV28; CDR3aa: CASSLGSHSYEQYF; CDR3nt: TGTGCCAGCAGTTTGGGCAGCCACTCCTACGAGCAGTACTTC
d_gene: .; j_gene: TRBJ1-1; abundance: .; v_gene: TRBV12-3/TRBV12-4; CDR3aa: CASSWGGGTEAFF; CDR3nt: TGTGCCAGCAGTTGGGGAGGGGGTACTGAAGCTTTCTTT
d_gene: TRBD2; j_gene: TRBJ2-1; abundance: .; v_gene: TRBV4-2; CDR3aa: CASSPGASGDNEQFF; CDR3nt: TGTGCCAGCAGCCCTGGGGCTAGCGGGGACAATGAGCAGTTCTTC
d_gene: TRBD1; j_gene: TRBJ2-7; abundance: .; v_gene: TRBV2; CDR3aa: CASTPGQAPDKQYF; CDR3nt: TGTGCCAGCACCCCGGGACAGGCCCCCGACAAGCAGTACTTC